This is a list of T cell receptor beta chains from one sample in a study of T cell responses to AZD1222 COVID-19 vaccine. Data came from immunoSEQ multiplex PCR; TCRdb stores just in-frame clones and leaves some out. This repertoire shows some 150,000 clones, roughly 92% found once; its top ten account for approximately 5.4%. The specimen comprised peripheral blood, sampled on day 0 of AZD1222 vaccination. The receptors were sampled from an adult in good health. Both conserved end residues are part of each CDR3. D genes are given only for firm matches. The size of a clone is reported for some rows only, either as once, few or many, or as a class for expanded clones.

cdr3_aa: CASSALNSPLHF
cdr3_nt: TGTGCCAGCAGCGCACTTAATTCACCCCTCCACTTT
v_call: TRBV12-3/TRBV12-4
j_call: TRBJ1-6
d_call: -
clone_size: -

cdr3_aa: CASSQGWGGHNEQFF
cdr3_nt: TGTGCCAGCAGCCAGGGGTGGGGAGGCCACAATGAGCAGTTCTTC
v_call: TRBV6-5
j_call: TRBJ2-1
d_call: -
clone_size: -

cdr3_aa: CASRVLGNDEQFF
cdr3_nt: TGTGCCAGCAGGGTCCTAGGAAACGATGAGCAGTTCTTC
v_call: TRBV12-3/TRBV12-4
j_call: TRBJ2-1
d_call: -
clone_size: -

cdr3_aa: CASSTDPLGRGTEAFF
cdr3_nt: TGTGCCAGTAGTACTGACCCATTGGGCCGTGGCACTGAAGCTTTCTTT
v_call: TRBV19
j_call: TRBJ1-1
d_call: -
clone_size: -

cdr3_aa: CASSLVTGGVEKLFF
cdr3_nt: TGCGCCAGCAGCTTGGTAACAGGGGGCGTTGAAAAACTGTTTTTT
v_call: TRBV5-1
j_call: TRBJ1-4
d_call: TRBD1
clone_size: -

cdr3_aa: CASSLRLNQPQHF
cdr3_nt: TGTGCCAGCAGTCTTCGGCTCAATCAGCCCCAGCATTTT
v_call: TRBV6-4
j_call: TRBJ1-5
d_call: -
clone_size: -

cdr3_aa: CASSYRDRAEAFF
cdr3_nt: TGTGCCAGCAGTTACAGAGACAGGGCTGAAGCTTTCTTT
v_call: TRBV6-5
j_call: TRBJ1-1
d_call: TRBD1
clone_size: -

cdr3_aa: CASSPGGLADKAHEQYF
cdr3_nt: TGTGCCAGCAGTCCTGGTGGACTAGCGGATAAAGCCCACGAGCAGTACTTC
v_call: TRBV11-2
j_call: TRBJ2-7
d_call: TRBD2
clone_size: few

cdr3_aa: CASNFGQGKYGYTF
cdr3_nt: TGCGCCAGCAATTTCGGACAGGGCAAATATGGCTACACCTTC
v_call: TRBV5-1
j_call: TRBJ1-2
d_call: TRBD1
clone_size: -

cdr3_aa: CASSSSPVETQYF
cdr3_nt: TGTGCCAGCAGCTCATCCCCAGTGGAGACCCAGTACTTC
v_call: TRBV7-9
j_call: TRBJ2-5
d_call: -
clone_size: -

cdr3_aa: CASSQDQARGNEQFF
cdr3_nt: TGCGCCAGCAGCCAAGATCAGGCCAGGGGCAATGAGCAGTTCTTC
v_call: TRBV4-1
j_call: TRBJ2-1
d_call: -
clone_size: -

cdr3_aa: CASSPLRDSYEQYF
cdr3_nt: TGTGCCAGCAGCCCCCTCCGGGACAGCTACGAGCAGTACTTC
v_call: TRBV7-9
j_call: TRBJ2-7
d_call: TRBD1
clone_size: once

cdr3_aa: CASSQDRLFGQGVVAKNIQYF
cdr3_nt: TGCGCCAGCAGCCAAGATAGGTTGTTCGGACAGGGTGTTGTGGCCAAAAACATTCAGTACTTC
v_call: TRBV4-1
j_call: TRBJ2-4
d_call: TRBD1
clone_size: -

cdr3_aa: CASSLLHNEQFF
cdr3_nt: TGTGCCAGCAGTCTACTCCACAATGAGCAGTTCTTC
v_call: TRBV6-2/TRBV6-3
j_call: TRBJ2-1
d_call: -
clone_size: -

cdr3_aa: CSVEAPPGQGENYGYTF
cdr3_nt: TGCAGCGTTGAAGCCCCTCCGGGACAGGGAGAAAACTATGGCTACACCTTC
v_call: TRBV29-1
j_call: TRBJ1-2
d_call: TRBD1
clone_size: -

cdr3_aa: CASSYLDSPGDEQYF
cdr3_nt: TGTGCCAGCAGCTATCTGGACAGTCCGGGAGACGAGCAGTACTTC
v_call: TRBV28
j_call: TRBJ2-7
d_call: -
clone_size: -

cdr3_aa: CASSPGWGTGLEQFF
cdr3_nt: TGTGCCAGCTCACCCGGGTGGGGTACCGGCTTGGAGCAGTTCTTC
v_call: TRBV18
j_call: TRBJ2-1
d_call: -
clone_size: -

cdr3_aa: CASSAMTSGSRGEQYF
cdr3_nt: TGTGCCAGCAGCGCCATGACTAGCGGGAGTCGAGGTGAGCAGTACTTC
v_call: TRBV7-2
j_call: TRBJ2-7
d_call: TRBD2
clone_size: -

cdr3_aa: CASSYLSRGANTEAFF
cdr3_nt: TGTGCCAGCAGTTACTTAAGTAGGGGGGCGAACACTGAAGCTTTCTTT
v_call: TRBV6-6
j_call: TRBJ1-1
d_call: -
clone_size: -

cdr3_aa: CASRLDRNYGYTF
cdr3_nt: TGTGCCAGCAGACTGGACAGGAACTATGGCTACACCTTC
v_call: TRBV6-5
j_call: TRBJ1-2
d_call: TRBD1
clone_size: -

cdr3_aa: CASRDREMNTEAFF
cdr3_nt: TGTGCCAGCAGAGACAGGGAAATGAACACTGAAGCTTTCTTT
v_call: TRBV6-5
j_call: TRBJ1-1
d_call: TRBD1
clone_size: -

cdr3_aa: CASSPQTGVTEAFF
cdr3_nt: TGTGCCAGCTCACCACAGACAGGGGTGACTGAAGCTTTCTTT
v_call: TRBV18
j_call: TRBJ1-1
d_call: TRBD1
clone_size: -

cdr3_aa: CASSLDWSNTGELFF
cdr3_nt: TGTGCCAGCAGCTTAGATTGGTCAAACACCGGGGAGCTGTTTTTT
v_call: TRBV11-2
j_call: TRBJ2-2
d_call: -
clone_size: -

cdr3_aa: CASRRTDNNYGYTF
cdr3_nt: TGTGCCAGCAGGAGGACAGACAATAACTATGGCTACACCTTC
v_call: TRBV6-5
j_call: TRBJ1-2
d_call: -
clone_size: -

cdr3_aa: CASSVESFGDLGDGYTF
cdr3_nt: TGTGCCAGCAGCGTAGAGAGCTTCGGGGATCTTGGAGATGGCTACACCTTC
v_call: TRBV9
j_call: TRBJ1-2
d_call: -
clone_size: -

cdr3_aa: CSVEVETVYYGYTF
cdr3_nt: TGCAGCGTTGAAGTGGAGACAGTTTACTATGGCTACACCTTC
v_call: TRBV29-1
j_call: TRBJ1-2
d_call: -
clone_size: -

cdr3_aa: CASSSDRGDSWIQYF
cdr3_nt: TGTGCCAGCAGCTCAGACAGGGGGGACTCATGGATTCAGTACTTC
v_call: TRBV5-4
j_call: TRBJ2-4
d_call: TRBD1
clone_size: -

cdr3_aa: CASSRQGVPDMNYGYTF
cdr3_nt: TGTGCCAGCAGCAGACAGGGGGTACCCGACATGAACTATGGCTACACCTTC
v_call: TRBV2
j_call: TRBJ1-2
d_call: TRBD1
clone_size: -

cdr3_aa: CASRDSGSSYEQYF
cdr3_nt: TGTGCCAGCAGAGATAGCGGAAGCTCCTACGAGCAGTACTTC
v_call: TRBV25-1
j_call: TRBJ2-7
d_call: -
clone_size: -

cdr3_aa: CASRRGQGGTEAFF
cdr3_nt: TGTGCCAGCAGAAGGGGACAGGGGGGGACTGAAGCTTTCTTT
v_call: TRBV3-1/TRBV3-2
j_call: TRBJ1-1
d_call: TRBD1
clone_size: -

cdr3_aa: CASIINPGQGSYEQYF
cdr3_nt: TGTGCCAGCATCATTAACCCGGGACAGGGGTCCTACGAGCAGTACTTC
v_call: TRBV6-6
j_call: TRBJ2-7
d_call: TRBD1
clone_size: once

cdr3_aa: CASSTEGANYGYTF
cdr3_nt: TGTGCCAGCAGTACCGAGGGGGCCAACTATGGCTACACCTTC
v_call: TRBV28
j_call: TRBJ1-2
d_call: TRBD1
clone_size: once

cdr3_aa: CASSLAGVATYNEQFF
cdr3_nt: TGTGCCAGCAGCTTAGCAGGGGTGGCGACCTACAATGAGCAGTTCTTC
v_call: TRBV11-2
j_call: TRBJ2-1
d_call: -
clone_size: -

cdr3_aa: CASSFAAMDEQYF
cdr3_nt: TGTGCCAGCAGCTTCGCCGCGATGGACGAGCAGTACTTC
v_call: TRBV7-9
j_call: TRBJ2-7
d_call: -
clone_size: -

cdr3_aa: CASSKQGVNEAFF
cdr3_nt: TGTGCCAGCAGCAAACAGGGGGTGAATGAAGCTTTCTTT
v_call: TRBV5-4
j_call: TRBJ1-1
d_call: TRBD1
clone_size: -

cdr3_aa: CASSQDIEQGNQPQHF
cdr3_nt: TGCGCCAGCAGCCAAGATATCGAACAAGGCAATCAGCCCCAGCATTTT
v_call: TRBV4-1
j_call: TRBJ1-5
d_call: -
clone_size: -

cdr3_aa: CASSQTRESGNTIYF
cdr3_nt: TGTGCCAGCAGCCAAACCCGGGAGTCTGGAAACACCATATATTTT
v_call: TRBV4-2
j_call: TRBJ1-3
d_call: -
clone_size: -

cdr3_aa: CASRDEFSYEQYF
cdr3_nt: TGTGCCAGCAGAGACGAATTCTCCTACGAGCAGTACTTC
v_call: TRBV2
j_call: TRBJ2-7
d_call: -
clone_size: -

cdr3_aa: CASSFSAQYNEQFF
cdr3_nt: TGTGCCAGCAGCTTTTCAGCACAATACAATGAGCAGTTCTTC
v_call: TRBV5-4
j_call: TRBJ2-1
d_call: -
clone_size: -

cdr3_aa: CASIPRRGSTNSPLHF
cdr3_nt: TGTGCCAGCATTCCTAGGAGGGGAAGTACTAATTCACCCCTCCACTTT
v_call: TRBV2
j_call: TRBJ1-6
d_call: -
clone_size: few

cdr3_aa: CASSHREGLRYEQYF
cdr3_nt: TGCGCCAGCAGCCATCGGGAGGGCCTTCGATACGAGCAGTACTTC
v_call: TRBV5-1
j_call: TRBJ2-7
d_call: TRBD2
clone_size: once

cdr3_aa: CASSDLEEVYSEKLFF
cdr3_nt: TGTGCCAGCAGTGACCTCGAGGAGGTGTATAGTGAAAAACTGTTTTTT
v_call: TRBV25-1
j_call: TRBJ1-4
d_call: -
clone_size: -

cdr3_aa: CASSGSSGNTIYF
cdr3_nt: TGTGCCAGCAGCGGCAGCTCTGGAAACACCATATATTTT
v_call: TRBV5-4
j_call: TRBJ1-3
d_call: -
clone_size: -

cdr3_aa: CASSLDPKVYNEQFF
cdr3_nt: TGTGCCAGCAGCTTAGATCCGAAAGTGTACAATGAGCAGTTCTTC
v_call: TRBV7-2
j_call: TRBJ2-1
d_call: -
clone_size: -

cdr3_aa: CASSGGSESNQPQHF
cdr3_nt: TGTGCCAGCTCAGGAGGTAGTGAATCCAATCAGCCCCAGCATTTT
v_call: TRBV18
j_call: TRBJ1-5
d_call: -
clone_size: -

cdr3_aa: CASLSPGNTNEQFF
cdr3_nt: TGTGCCAGTCTGTCGCCAGGGAATACAAATGAGCAGTTCTTC
v_call: TRBV19
j_call: TRBJ2-1
d_call: -
clone_size: -

cdr3_aa: CATSDYSGNEQFF
cdr3_nt: TGTGCCACCAGTGACTACAGTGGAAATGAGCAGTTCTTC
v_call: TRBV24-1
j_call: TRBJ2-1
d_call: -
clone_size: -

cdr3_aa: CASSPRDGSGELFF
cdr3_nt: TGTGCCAGTAGTCCCCGGGACGGCTCCGGGGAGCTGTTTTTT
v_call: TRBV19
j_call: TRBJ2-2
d_call: -
clone_size: -

cdr3_aa: CASSQGGANTGELFF
cdr3_nt: TGTGCCAGCAGCCAGGGGGGGGCGAACACCGGGGAGCTGTTTTTT
v_call: TRBV7-2
j_call: TRBJ2-2
d_call: -
clone_size: -

cdr3_aa: CASSNAVGYTF
cdr3_nt: TGTGCCAGCAGCAATGCCGTCGGCTACACCTTC
v_call: TRBV11-2
j_call: TRBJ1-2
d_call: -
clone_size: -

cdr3_aa: CASSPMSSGGTGELFF
cdr3_nt: TGTGCCAGCAGCCCTATGTCTAGCGGAGGCACCGGGGAGCTGTTTTTT
v_call: TRBV7-2
j_call: TRBJ2-2
d_call: TRBD2
clone_size: -

cdr3_aa: CASRQQGAAEKLFF
cdr3_nt: TGTGCCAGTAGGCAACAGGGGGCGGCTGAAAAACTGTTTTTT
v_call: TRBV19
j_call: TRBJ1-4
d_call: TRBD1
clone_size: -

cdr3_aa: CASGGGYNEQFF
cdr3_nt: TGTGCCAGCGGTGGGGGCTACAATGAGCAGTTCTTC
v_call: TRBV7-9
j_call: TRBJ2-1
d_call: -
clone_size: -

cdr3_aa: CASSSSSGIGQETQYF
cdr3_nt: TGCGCCAGCAGCTCGAGTAGCGGGATCGGCCAAGAGACCCAGTACTTC
v_call: TRBV5-1
j_call: TRBJ2-5
d_call: TRBD2
clone_size: -

cdr3_aa: CASSLVWTSGGNTDTQYF
cdr3_nt: TGTGCCAGCAGCTTAGTCTGGACGAGCGGGGGGAACACAGATACGCAGTATTTT
v_call: TRBV7-9
j_call: TRBJ2-3
d_call: TRBD2
clone_size: once

cdr3_aa: CASSSPPSSYEQYF
cdr3_nt: TGTGCCAGCAGTTCCCCCCCGAGCTCCTACGAGCAGTACTTC
v_call: TRBV27
j_call: TRBJ2-7
d_call: -
clone_size: -

cdr3_aa: CASSERGGWVTEAFF
cdr3_nt: TGTGCCAGCTCAGAAAGAGGGGGTTGGGTCACTGAAGCTTTCTTT
v_call: TRBV18
j_call: TRBJ1-1
d_call: -
clone_size: -

cdr3_aa: CASSTSPANEQFF
cdr3_nt: TGTGCCAGCTCCACTAGCCCCGCGAATGAGCAGTTCTTC
v_call: TRBV11-3
j_call: TRBJ2-1
d_call: -
clone_size: few

cdr3_aa: CASSFYILGGYTF
cdr3_nt: TGTGCCAGCAGTTTCTACATCCTGGGAGGCTACACCTTC
v_call: TRBV28
j_call: TRBJ1-2
d_call: -
clone_size: -

cdr3_aa: CASRVPGFDEQFF
cdr3_nt: TGTGCCAGCCGAGTCCCGGGGTTCGATGAGCAGTTCTTC
v_call: TRBV6-5
j_call: TRBJ2-1
d_call: -
clone_size: -